The 18 T cell receptor beta chains presented below share a single source sample, sequenced in a study of CD8+ T cells in alopecia areata. cDNA prepared by RNA extraction and subsequent reverse transcription served as the template for sequencing. The method was immunoSEQ multiplex PCR; TCRdb's version includes in-frame clones alone and lacks a portion of them. This sample has around 270,000 clones, with nearly 60% found just once. As to treatment: oral pan-JAK inhibitor, 5-10 mg twice daily. Here the sequenced sample was CD4+ T cells sorted from blood, taken at week 24, from a patient treated with tofacitinib. These receptors all come from a human donor with alopecia areata.

The chain is built from TRBV5-4 and TRBJ2-3; possible D gene TRBD2, 5 bases. The CDR3 sequence is 14 residues long. The germline gives CDR1 SGHNT, CDR2 YYREEE (reference sequence). The V gene lost 4 bases and the J gene lost 0 bases, with 9 bases spanning the gap. CDR3 coding DNA: TGTGCCAGCAGCGACGGGGTTAGCACAGATACGCAGTATTTT. The encoded protein is CASSDGVSTDTQYF.

The rearrangement links TRBV30 to TRBJ1-4; a weak D match, TRBD1 (6 bases). The CDR3 has 14 residues. Trimming took off 0 bases at V and 8 bases at J, with 13 bases between the two ends. Germline V gene data show CDR1 as GTSNPN and CDR2 as SVGIG (reference sequence). CDR3 bases: TGTGCCTGGAGTGTTTTCAGGGGAGGAGAAAAACTGTTTTTT. It yields the protein CAWSVFRGGEKLFF.

This clone appeared a few times. This same CDR3 is encoded by further DNA sequences in the sample. The chain employs TRBV7-2 and TRBJ1-3, with 8 bases identical to TRBD1. CDR3 length equals 13 residues. With V trimmed by 1 base and J by 7 bases, 0 bases remained unmatched. From germline, CDR1 is SGHTA and CDR2 FQGNSA. Here the CDR3 DNA reads TGTGCCAGCAGCTTAGGACAGGGGAACACCATATATTTT. It encodes CASSLGQGNTIYF.

This clone has just a few counts. V usage is TRBV20-1 and J usage is TRBJ2-7; D might be TRBD2 (5 bases). Germline-derived CDR1 and CDR2 are DFQATT and SNEGSKA (reference sequence). The V and J ends lost 2 bases and 5 bases respectively, with 7 bases between them. The CDR3 spans 11 residues. CDR3 DNA sequence: TGCAGTGCTAGACACGGGAACGAGCAGTACTTC. Amino acid sequence: CSARHGNEQYF.

The rearrangement uses TRBV4-3 and TRBJ2-7; D remains ambiguous. Germline values: CDR1 LGHNA, CDR2 YSLEER. Trimming took 1 base from V and 6 from J, leaving 10 bases between them. This CDR3 contains 13 residues. The CDR3 protein is CASSQGLPGEQYF. CDR3 bases: TGCGCCAGCAGCCAAGGTCTGCCCGGCGAGCAGTACTTC.

This clone showed up many times. The chain has TRBV27 and TRBJ1-2; TRBD1 might be the D (6 bases). The CDR3 has 13 amino acids. Trimming left V 6 bases short and J 5 bases short, with 13 bases between. Germline lookup yields CDR1 MNHEY and CDR2 SMNVEV (reference sequence). The CDR3 here is CASSPNRVYGYTF. The DNA for the CDR3 is TGTGCCAGCAGCCCTAACAGGGTATATGGCTACACCTTC.

J is TRBJ2-5 and V is TRBV5-1; 10 nucleotides align to TRBD2. V gave up 0 bases and J gave up 4 bases; unmatched junction bases: 6. CDR3 length equals 16 residues. Germline values: CDR1 SGHRS, CDR2 YFSETQ. This CDR3 reads CASSLGTRTSGETQYF. The CDR3 DNA reads as TGCGCCAGCAGCTTGGGAACCCGGACTAGCGGAGAGACCCAGTACTTC.

J is TRBJ1-2 and V is TRBV23-1; D gene uncertain. TRBV23-1 is filed as an ORF, its function uncertain. Trimming left V 3 bases short and J 3 bases short, with 14 bases between. The CDR3 runs to 15 residues. The CDR3 region is CASSHRSRVDYGYTF. The DNA for the CDR3 is TGCGCCAGCAGTCATAGGTCTAGAGTCGACTATGGCTACACCTTC.

The chain has TRBV5-1 and TRBJ2-5; 9 bases agree with TRBD1. The ends lost 4 bases at V and 5 bases at J; junction bases unmatched: 6. Germline CDR1 SGHRS, CDR2 YFSETQ. The CDR3 spans 14 residues. The CDR3 sequence is CASSTRQGDETQYF. In DNA, the CDR3 is TGCGCCAGCAGCACTAGACAGGGGGATGAGACCCAGTACTTC.

This chain uses TRBV28 with TRBJ2-5; 12 bases line up with TRBD1. The V segment lost 6 bases and the J segment 6 bases; nucleotides outside the gene matches: 11. This CDR3 is 16 amino acids long. CDR1 and CDR2 (germline): MDHEN, SYDVKM. The CDR3 nucleotides read TGTGCCAGCAGCTCTCCCGGGACAGGGGGCGGAAAGACCCAGTACTTC. This gives the protein CASSSPGTGGGKTQYF. Drawing the rest from reference TRBV28 and TRBJ2-5, the complete variable domain is DVKVTQSSRYLVKRTGEKVFLECVQDMDHENMFWYRQDPGLGLRLIYFSYDVKMKEKGDIPEGYSVSREKKERFSLILESASTNQTSMYLCASSSPGTGGGKTQYFGPGTRLLVL.

The chain couples TRBV11-2 to TRBJ1-2, with 7 bases that match TRBD1. Germline CDR1 reads SGHAT; CDR2 reads FQNNGV. The CDR3 contains 14 residues. The V gene end was trimmed by 3 bases and the J gene end by 1 base; junction bases not matched to a gene: 2. In nucleotides, the CDR3 is TGTGCCAGCAGCTTGGGACAGAATAACTATGGCTACACCTTC. This sequence encodes CASSLGQNNYGYTF.

The chain couples TRBV30 to TRBJ2-5; TRBD2 might be the D (6 bases). Trimming removed 0 bases at V and 5 bases at J, with 22 bases between. This CDR3 contains 17 residues. CDR1 is GTSNPN and CDR2 is SVGIG in the germline V gene (reference sequence). CDR3 residues: CAWSVSLRDWGGETQYF. The CDR3 DNA reads as TGTGCCTGGAGTGTTTCGCTCCGGGACTGGGGTGGCGAGACCCAGTACTTC.

This chain links TRBV29-1 with TRBJ2-5; TRBD1 is a possible D gene (6 bases). Germline assignment: CDR1 SQVTM and CDR2 ANQGSEA. This CDR3 region has 13 residues. The V end lost 7 bases, the J end lost 1 base, and 13 bases lay between the germline ends. CDR3 coding DNA: TGCAGCGGGGGACATCTTTTCCAAGAGACCCAGTACTTC. Translation: CSGGHLFQETQYF.

The gene calls are TRBV5-6 and TRBJ1-3; TRBD1 agrees at 11 bases. The ends lost 7 bases at V and 9 bases at J; junction bases unmatched: 15. Germline V gives CDR1 SGHDT, CDR2 YYEEEE. The CDR3 is made up of 16 amino acids. The CDR3 DNA reads as TGTGCCAGCCACCAGGACAGGGGGCGCATTATGGGCACCATATATTTT. Amino acids: CASHQDRGRIMGTIYF.

This sequence joins TRBV4-1 and TRBJ1-1, with D maybe TRBD1 (6 bases). The V end lost 2 bases, the J end lost 0 bases, and 10 bases lay between the germline ends. From germline, CDR1 is MGHRA and CDR2 YSYEKL. The CDR3 is 15 residues long. This CDR3 is CASSQRTDLNTEAFF. DNA for the CDR3: TGCGCCAGCAGCCAACGGACAGATCTGAACACTGAAGCTTTCTTT.

This clone was counted only a few times. The rearrangement links TRBV13 to TRBJ2-4; D is unclear. Trimming removed 2 bases from V and 4 bases from J, with 12 bases in between. There are 15 residues in the CDR3. Germline CDR1 PRHDT, CDR2 FYEKMQ (reference sequence). DNA for the CDR3: TGTGCCAGCAGCTTATTTGGGATCCGTAAAAACATTCAGTACTTC. Encoded protein: CASSLFGIRKNIQYF.

The genes are TRBV4-2 and TRBJ2-3; 11 nucleotides align to TRBD2. The CDR3 totals 15 residues. Trimming removed 1 base from V and 9 bases from J; junction bases left unmatched: 6. CDR1 LGHNA and CDR2 YNFKEQ come from the germline V gene. CDR3 sequence: CASSQAGASGGTQYF. CDR3 nucleotides: TGTGCCAGCAGCCAAGCGGGGGCTAGCGGGGGGACGCAGTATTTT.

The chain carries TRBV13 and TRBJ2-7; D gene uncertain. Trimming pared 5 bases from V and 0 bases from J, leaving 11 bases between. From germline, CDR1 is PRHDT and CDR2 FYEKMQ (reference sequence). This CDR3 spans 14 amino acids. The CDR3 loop reads CASSLRRRSYEQYF. The CDR3 DNA reads TGTGCCAGCAGCCTAAGGAGACGCTCCTACGAGCAGTACTTC.